This entry concerns a single TCR beta chain. There is no known antigen for this receptor. Nothing much larger sits one base from this clone, and base qualities are not available. The receptor library was made with the immunoSEQ multiplex PCR assay. For TCR sequencing, RNA was extracted from every sample and reverse transcribed into cDNA to serve as template. SuperScript III was used for first-strand cDNA synthesis, primed with a 2:1 mix of oligo-dT and random hexamers. A synthetic immune receptor repertoire was used to gauge amplification bias, and whatever bias remained was removed computationally. In the original analysis: Raw reads were preprocessed for error removal, and CDR3 was defined according to IMGT conventions as running from the conserved cysteine to phenylalanine. Clonality was calculated as 1 minus Shannon entropy normalized by log2 of the number of productive unique TCRs. Whether scalp clones were CD4 or CD8 was inferred by matching scalp TCRbeta sequences against CD4 and CD8 repertoires sorted from blood. Drawn from immuneACCESS, this table holds only the in-frame rearrangements with V and J called that TCRdb kept. Clones are partly lost; checked studies trace under half to an unresolved V gene and leave the rest unexplained. For V, J and clone size, that table is used; D and trimming come from the DNA. The sample table shows under 250,000 clones, and approximately 61% are seen once. The top ten clones comprise 0.45% of the sample.

This sample stems from a study of CD8+ T cells in alopecia areata (dated by TCRdb to 2016 to 2018). Some background on the complete study: Treated patients were enrolled in an open-label pilot trial of oral tofacitinib, 5 to 10 mg twice daily, for moderate-to-severe alopecia areata. Patients received tofacitinib for 6 to 18 months and were then followed off drug for 6 months to check for delayed response and recurrence. High-throughput TCRbeta sequencing was used to examine T cell clonal expansion in alopecia areata in both the C3H/HeJ mouse model and human patients. On the human side, TCRbeta sequencing was run on scalp tissue and on sorted CD4+ and CD8+ peripheral blood T cells from healthy controls and from alopecia areata patients with either patchy or totalis/universalis disease. Biopsies were taken from tofacitinib-treated patients at baseline and at 4 and 24 weeks of treatment, and a later scalp biopsy was taken in several of the tofacitinib-treated patients. Scalp clonality was compared among normal scalp (n=4), patchy alopecia areata scalp (n=8), and alopecia totalis/universalis scalp (n=8). RNA came from the PAXgene miRNA kit for fixed scalp, the miRNeasy kit for PBMCs, and the RNeasy kit for mouse skin. immunoSEQ multiplex PCR using 35 Vbeta forward primers and 13 Jbeta reverse primers was used to amplify TCRbeta CDR3 regions. Broader findings and caveats from the paper: Shared TCR sequences between patients were less evident than in mice, which may be partly attributable to HLA diversity in the patient population. Scalp TCR repertoire analysis is complicated because resident alphabeta T cells in normal human skin are also sequenced, whereas mouse skin is dominated by gammadelta T cells. Compared with normal scalp, lesional scalp, particularly in alopecia totalis/universalis, had higher clonality and more expanded CD8+ clones, which suggests antigenic drive.

The time point label here, explained by the study, means: baseline before oral tofacitinib. From alopecia areata patients, peripheral blood was collected along with lesional scalp punch biopsies. After PBMCs were isolated by density centrifugation and stained for CD3, CD4 and CD8, a FACSAria was used to sort CD4+ and CD8+ T cells. The CDR3, from cysteine to phenylalanine, totals 12 residues. The kept DNA is CDR3 alone, 36 bases in frame from the first base. CDR1 GTSNPN and CDR2 SVGIG are derived from the germline V gene (reference sequence). The V end loses 5 bases and the J end loses 2 bases, and a stretch of 10 bases separates them.

The input for sequencing was CD4+ T cells sorted from blood, taken at week 0. The sequence derives from a human donor with alopecia areata. The chain links TRBV30 with TRBJ2-7; matching of 5 bases hints at TRBD1 as the D gene. CDR3 reads: CAWGSGTYEQYF. At the DNA level, the sequence is TGTGCCTGGGGTTCAGGGACCTACGAGCAGTACTTC. With all but the CDR3 taken from the reference TRBV30 and TRBJ2-7 genes, the full variable domain is: SQTIHQWPATLVQPVGSPLSLECTVEGTSNPNLYWYRQAAGRGLQLLFYSVGIGQISSEVPQNLSASRPQDRQFILSSKKLLLSDSGFYLCAWGSGTYEQYFGPGTRLTVT.